This T cell receptor beta chain is drawn from a study of shared clonotypes between healthy human individuals. Study results and limitations: Against clonotypes common to all four donors, non-shared ones had lower generation probabilities.

This clone has just one count. What it binds is not known. Produced via immunoSEQ multiplex PCR; TCRdb's table is partial and in-frame only. This sample has about 1.5 million clones; roughly 96% occur once, and the top ten carry approximately 1.1%. This TCR came from a man aged 25 to 40 in good health. The source material was naive CD4+ T cells sorted from blood. Subset meaning: CD45RA+ positively selected.

CDR3 sequence (DNA): TGTGCCAGCTCACCAAGCTCCCTGAACACCGGGGAGCTGTTTTTT. It is translated as CASSPSSLNTGELFF. V usage is TRBV18 and J usage is TRBJ2-2; D gene uncertain. Trimming took off 2 bases at V and 1 base at J, with 8 bases between the two ends. Germline V gene lookup returns CDR1 KGHSH and CDR2 LQKENI. This CDR3 spans 15 amino acids.